The TCR beta chain described here comes from a study of cytomegalovirus exposure and HLA in healthy donors. Study-level points and caveats: Cytomegalovirus-associated status was assigned to more than 150 TCR beta chains.

60 Vbeta and 13 Jbeta primers were used in PCR. Sequencing used immunoSEQ multiplex PCR; TCRdb keeps in-frame clones, though not all of them. The table includes 79,000 or so clones, over 65% detected once. CDR1 is LGHNA and CDR2 is YSLEER in the germline V gene. The CDR3 consists of 14 residues. With 1 base removed from V and 7 bases from J, the gap between germline ends came to 14 bases. As regards this clone: The target antigen is unknown.

The clonotype comes from a woman aged 40 to 50 in good health and CMV-seropositive. The rearrangement links TRBV4-3 to TRBJ2-7; possibly TRBD1 for D (5 bases). What was sequenced was PBMCs. The CDR3 sequence: CASSQGQGLGEQYF. For the CDR3, the DNA is TGCGCCAGCAGCCAAGGGCAGGGTTTGGGTGAGCAGTACTTC.